The sequence of this TCR beta chain was determined in a study of identical twins. Whole-study results and caveats: With beta out-of-frame sequences, excess sharing by twins was weaker. Compared with models, monozygotic twins showed more out-of-frame TCR alpha sharing.

This clonotype has only a few counts. Its matching antigen is unknown. TCRdb ran MiXCR on the 5' RACE reads and lists one entry per CDR3 protein. The table has some 590,000 distinct CDR3 sequences, roughly 9.9% seen once. In germline, CDR1 is MNHEY, CDR2 SVGEGT. CDR3 length equals 14 residues. The ends lost 7 bases at V and 4 bases at J; junction bases unmatched: 7. The sample was also linked to a second study, of yellow fever vaccine responses in identical twins. Per that study: As reported, the vaccine T cell response of twins seemed partly convergent and partly personalized.

The sample taken for sequencing was PBMCs. The TCR comes from a woman younger than 35 in good health. V is TRBV6-2 or TRBV6-3 and J is TRBJ2-4; 7 bases agree with TRBD1. The CDR3 sequence is CASISPGQKNIQYF. CDR3 DNA sequence: TGTGCCAGCATTTCTCCGGGACAGAAAAACATTCAGTACTTC.